This TCR beta chain was sequenced in a study of blood T cell repertoires in COVID-19. Study details: The United States, Italy and Spain provided the acute and convalescent COVID-19 samples. T cells, B-cell-depleted T cells, or PBMCs provided the cDNA or gDNA that served as material.

Source study methods: Nucleated cell counts were estimated from reference gene primer amplification. Clones were read by immunoSEQ multiplex PCR, and TCRdb kept only the in-frame ones, dropping some. V and J calls and clone size come straight from that table; D and trimming were deduced from the DNA. The sample consists of roughly 260,000 clones, approximately 81% of them appearing once. Germline V gives CDR1 SGHKS, CDR2 YYEKEE (reference sequence). V lost 4 bases to trimming and J lost 5 bases, with 15 bases between them. The CDR3 has 14 amino acids. This sequence originates from a woman aged 18-35 years with acute or convalescent COVID-19. V gene TRBV5-5 combines with J gene TRBJ2-5, with D tentatively TRBD2 (6 bases). Sequencing input: peripheral blood. The CDR3 loop is CASSHELASETQYF. The CDR3 coding sequence is TGTGCCAGCAGCCACGAACTAGCTTCCGAGACCCAGTACTTC. Together with reference TRBV5-5 and TRBJ2-5, the CDR3 gives the full variable domain: DAGVTQSPTHLIKTRGQQVTLRCSPISGHKSVSWYQQVLGQGPQFIFQYYEKEERGRGNFPDRFSARQFPNYSSELNVNALLLGDSALYLCASSHELASETQYFGPGTRLLVL.